The 13 T cell receptor beta chains below come from one sample, sequenced in a study of a mutant IDH1 vaccine in newly diagnosed glioma. Time point here: week 35, safety follow-up. With topical imiquimod, each dose of the vaccine consisted of 300 ug of mutant IDH1 20-mer peptide. Using immunoSEQ multiplex PCR, the repertoire was profiled, and TCRdb retains in-frame clones only, with some absent. Of roughly 60,000 clones in the sample, roughly 68% were seen once. These receptors have no identified antigens. The starting material was PBMCs, obtained from a glioma patient whose treatment included an IDH1 peptide vaccine. These receptors all come from a man aged 50-59 years with glioma.

The V call is TRBV4-2, the J call TRBJ1-1; D perhaps matches TRBD1 (6 bases). From germline, CDR1 is LGHNA and CDR2 YNFKEQ. Deletions cut 0 bases from V and 1 base from J, with 12 bases between. The CDR3 is made up of 16 amino acids. CDR3 bases: TGTGCCAGCAGCCAAGATTGGGGGGGCTCGAACACTGAAGCTTTCTTT. Amino acids: CASSQDWGGSNTEAFF.

This clone was found a few times. V and J are TRBV11-2 and TRBJ2-1, with D uncertain. The V and J ends lost 2 bases and 1 base respectively, with 12 bases between them. Per the germline V gene, CDR1 is SGHAT and CDR2 is FQNNGV. The CDR3 covers 16 residues. The CDR3 loop reads CASSLPLGSSYNEQFF. DNA of the CDR3: TGTGCCAGCAGCTTACCTCTGGGCAGTTCCTACAATGAGCAGTTCTTC.

The chain employs TRBV4-2 and TRBJ2-2; the match to TRBD2 covers 12 bases. This CDR3 is built from 18 residues. Germline V gene lookup returns CDR1 LGHNA and CDR2 YNFKEQ. V shed 0 bases, J shed 7 bases, and the junction held 9 bases outside the gene matches. In DNA form, the CDR3 reads TGTGCCAGCAGCCAAGATAGCGGAACTAGCGGGGGGTACGGGGAGCTGTTTTTT. Its protein is CASSQDSGTSGGYGELFF.

V and J are TRBV6-1 and TRBJ2-1; tentative D call: TRBD2 (6 bases). Between the trimmed V and J ends, which lost 4 bases and 6 bases, there was a span of 19 bases. This CDR3 is 16 amino acids long. The germline V gene has CDR1 MNHNS and CDR2 SASEGT. For the CDR3, the DNA is TGTGCCAGCAGTGTCCACCTCGGGGGTTTAGCCAATGAGCAGTTCTTC. This translates into CASSVHLGGLANEQFF.

The chain employs TRBV6-5 and TRBJ1-2; tentative D call: TRBD1 (6 bases). The V and J ends lost 5 bases and 8 bases respectively, with 18 bases between them. The V gene's germline CDR1 is MNHEY and CDR2 SVGAGI. This CDR3 is built from 14 residues. CDR3 coding DNA: TGTGCCAGCAGTCAAAACCCCTCCGGGACAGGCTACACCTTC. Amino acids: CASSQNPSGTGYTF.

The J gene is TRBJ2-3, the V gene TRBV15; a weak D match, TRBD2 (5 bases). This CDR3 has 16 amino acids. Germline CDR1 is LNHNV and CDR2 is YYDKDF (reference sequence). V gave up 0 bases and J gave up 0 bases, with 10 bases separating them. The CDR3 coding sequence is TGTGCCACCAGCAGAGATAGAGGGATAAGCACAGATACGCAGTATTTT. It translates to CATSRDRGISTDTQYF.

V usage is TRBV6-6 and J usage is TRBJ1-1; D is unclear. Germline V gene lookup returns CDR1 MNHNY and CDR2 SVGAGI (reference sequence). The CDR3 covers 12 residues. Trimming cost V 8 bases and J 6 bases, with 13 bases left between them. The CDR3 loop is CASLFRGPEAFF. CDR3 sequence (DNA): TGTGCCAGCCTGTTTCGAGGACCTGAAGCTTTCTTT.

This chain links TRBV4-1 with TRBJ1-2; TRBD1 is a possible D gene (5 bases). CDR1 is MGHRA and CDR2 is YSYEKL in the germline V gene. Trimming took 0 bases from V and 4 from J, leaving 6 bases between them. There are 13 residues in the CDR3. The CDR3 DNA reads as TGCGCCAGCAGCCAAGAAGGGACCTATGGCTACACCTTC. It is translated as CASSQEGTYGYTF.

CDR3 coding DNA: TGTGCCAGCAGTCTTCAGGGCGTTCTAGCCAAAAACATTCAGTACTTC. The encoded protein is CASSLQGVLAKNIQYF. The V call is TRBV28, the J call TRBJ2-4, with D tentatively TRBD1 (5 bases). Trimming stripped 5 bases from V and 0 bases from J, with 14 bases between. This CDR3 contains 16 residues. Per the germline V gene, CDR1 is MDHEN and CDR2 is SYDVKM.

This clone was recorded many times. This sequence joins TRBV10-3 and TRBJ2-7, with TRBD1 identical over 9 bases. CDR3 length: 15 amino acids. CDR1 ENHRY and CDR2 SYGVKD come from the germline V gene. V dropped 3 bases and J dropped 4; count of bases not matched to a gene: 7. In DNA form, the CDR3 reads TGTGCCATCAGTGATCGGACCGGGACAGGGTACGAGCAGTACTTC. Translated, it gives CAISDRTGTGYEQYF.

The sample holds a few counts of this clone. This rearrangement joins TRBV5-4 to TRBJ1-3; D may be TRBD1 (5 bases). Trimming took off 0 bases at V and 2 bases at J, with 12 bases between the two ends. Germline assignment: CDR1 SGHNT and CDR2 YYREEE (reference sequence). This CDR3 comprises 16 residues. CDR3 DNA sequence: TGTGCCAGCAGCTTGGGGCGGCAGGGTGCTGGAAACACCATATATTTT. This gives the protein CASSLGRQGAGNTIYF.

The chain links TRBV6-5 to TRBJ2-1; no reliable D call. The germline V gene has CDR1 MNHEY and CDR2 SVGAGI. The ends were cut back, 2 bases at V and 3 bases at J, with 5 bases in the middle. CDR3 length: 13 residues. CDR3 DNA sequence: TGTGCCAGCAGTTACACTCTCTACAATGAGCAGTTCTTC. It encodes CASSYTLYNEQFF.

J is TRBJ1-2 and V is TRBV14; D may be TRBD1 (6 bases). The CDR3 is 14 residues long. From germline, CDR1 is SGHDN and CDR2 FVKESK. The V end was cut by 4 bases, the J end by 3 bases, with 12 bases between. CDR3 in DNA: TGTGCCAGCAGCCTCCGGACAGAGTACTATGGCTACACCTTC. Its translation is CASSLRTEYYGYTF.